These 11 T cell receptor beta chains were sequenced from one sample in a study of blood T cells in healthy people across ages. Primers used in a second PCR of roughly 7 to 11 cycles were a sample-barcoded 5' primer and a J-beta primer mix. TCRdb called the 5' RACE reads again in MiXCR, with one record for every CDR3 protein. The sample has about 670,000 distinct CDR3 sequences; 40% to 65% are singletons. Input material: blood. These receptors were taken from a woman at least 80 years old in good health.

V usage is TRBV5-4 and J usage is TRBJ1-2; TRBD1 might be the D (5 bases). The CDR3 covers 15 residues. CDR1 is SGHNT and CDR2 is YYREEE in the germline V gene (reference sequence). The V end lost 4 bases, the J end lost 1 base, and 14 bases lay between the germline ends. Written as DNA, the CDR3 is TGTGCCAGCAGCGGAGGGGAGTCGTATAACTATGGCTACACCTTC. Its protein product is CASSGGESYNYGYTF.

This clonotype was seen ten or more times. The gene calls are TRBV10-3 and TRBJ2-7, with 7 bases aligning to TRBD2. The germline CDR1 and CDR2 sequences are ENHRY and SYGVKD. This CDR3 comprises 15 residues. V lost 2 bases to trimming and J lost 1 base; unmatched junction nucleotides: 5. CDR3 in DNA: TGTGCCATCAGTGAGGTAGCGGGTGTTTCCTACGAGCAGTACTTC. Its translation is CAISEVAGVSYEQYF.

This chain joins TRBV28 and TRBJ2-7, with 8 bases that match TRBD1. Germline CDR1 is MDHEN and CDR2 is SYDVKM. V was clipped by 7 bases and J by 6 bases; unmatched bases: 11. The CDR3 is 14 residues long. The CDR3 nucleotides read TGTGCCAGCATCGGGGACAGGTTTATCCGCGAGCAGTACTTC. As protein: CASIGDRFIREQYF.

Points on this clonotype: With a much larger clone just one base away, this may be a read error. The chain joins TRBV27 to TRBJ2-5, with 8 bases matching TRBD2. Per the germline V gene, CDR1 is MNHEY and CDR2 is SMNVEV (reference sequence). The CDR3 is made up of 17 amino acids. The CDR3 region has the DNA TGTGCCTGCAGGCGGTTCCTAAAACTAGCGGAGAAAGAGACCCAGTACTTC. The encoded protein is CACRRFLKLAEKETQYF.

The table lists this clonotype with a few counts. A read error is possible here, since a much larger clone lies one base away. The chain has TRBV7-3 and TRBJ2-7; D is perhaps TRBD2 (7 bases). Germline CDR1 reads SGHTA; CDR2 reads FQGTGA. The V and J ends lost 4 bases and 7 bases respectively, with 11 bases between them. The CDR3 contains 12 residues. CDR3 DNA sequence: TGTGCCAGCAGCTGGGGGGGCAATGAGCAGTACTTC. Residues: CASSWGGNEQYF.

This clonotype was recorded many times. The J gene is TRBJ2-3, the V gene TRBV20-1, with 10 bases that match TRBD2. The junction had 5 bases not matched to a gene; V was cut back by 3 bases and J by 2 bases. The CDR3 is 15 residues long. In germline, CDR1 is DFQATT, CDR2 SNEGSKA (reference sequence). DNA of the CDR3: TGCAGTGCTAGGGATAGCGGGGGGTTCACAGATACGCAGTATTTT. Encoded protein: CSARDSGGFTDTQYF.

This clonotype appeared many times. This chain joins TRBV2 and TRBJ1-2; D is uncertain. In germline, CDR1 is SNHLY, CDR2 FYNNEI. The CDR3 has 14 amino acids. Trimming took off 1 base at V and 4 bases at J, with 10 bases between the two ends. The CDR3 nucleotides read TGTGCCAGCAGTGAAGGATCGACACTCTATGGCTACACCTTC. It yields the protein CASSEGSTLYGYTF.

The rearrangement uses TRBV6-5 and TRBJ2-1; either TRBD1 or TRBD2 may supply D (5 bases each). CDR3 size: 15 residues. V was cut by 6 bases and J by 4 bases, with 16 bases left in between. CDR1 is MNHEY, CDR2 SVGAGI, per germline. CDR3 amino acids: CASRLGRSSYNEQFF. CDR3 bases: TGTGCCAGCAGGCTGGGACGGTCGTCTTACAATGAGCAGTTCTTC.

This clonotype was seen a few times. A read error may be the cause here, since a much bigger clone is one base away. The chain links TRBV20-1 to TRBJ2-5; D gene uncertain. Trimming cost V 1 base and J 2 bases, with 14 bases left between them. CDR3 length: 15 amino acids. The germline V gene encodes CDR1 DFQATT and CDR2 SNEGSKA (reference sequence). The CDR3 reads CSARGGGKEQETQYF. The CDR3 DNA sequence: TGCAGTGCTAGAGGAGGCGGTAAGGAGCAAGAGACCCAGTACTTC.

The chain recombines TRBV20-1 with TRBJ1-4; D ambiguous. CDR1 DFQATT and CDR2 SNEGSKA come from the germline V gene (reference sequence). The CDR3 spans 13 residues. Trimming took 4 bases from V and 0 from J, leaving 6 bases between them. Here the CDR3 DNA reads TGCAGTGCTATAGGTGCAACTAATGAAAAACTGTTTTTT. It codes for CSAIGATNEKLFF.

The V gene is TRBV3-1, the J gene TRBJ2-1; 9 bases map to TRBD2. The DNA end favors TRBJ2-7, so the J call may be wrong. The CDR3 extends over 17 amino acids. The V gene's germline CDR1 is LGHDT and CDR2 YNNKEL (reference sequence). This CDR3 is CASSQDMRGGSYNEQYF. CDR3 DNA: TGTGCCAGCAGCCAAGATATGCGGGGGGGCTCCTACAATGAGCAGTACTTC.